Reported below is one T cell receptor beta chain. The antigen is not known. The data originate from a study of OX40 agonist ivuxolimab in advanced cancers. Study in general: Six ivuxolimab dose levels, 0.01 to 10 mg/kg, were given intravenously every 2 weeks. Anti-PD-1, anti-PD-L1 or anti-CTLA-4 therapy given earlier was allowed, and approximately 40% had some.

Findings and caveats of the study: Near-lowest levels of clonal expansion characterized partial responders at 0.1-3.0 mg/kg. By week 6 at 0.1 to 3.0 mg/kg, blood CD4+ and CD8+ T cells had expanded clonally.

This table comes from immunoSEQ multiplex PCR, and its TCRdb copy is limited to in-frame clones, with some not included. The data contain 65,000 to 75,000 clones, 85% to 90% of them singletons. The germline CDR1 and CDR2 sequences are LGHNA and YNFKEQ. Trimming removed 0 bases at V and 8 bases at J, with 13 bases between. The CDR3 runs 14 residues. This chain links TRBV4-2 with TRBJ1-2; weak D call: TRBD1 (5 bases). The clonotype was recovered from an adult with an advanced solid tumor such as melanoma, head and neck, liver or kidney cancer. Sequencing used CD4+ or CD8+ T cells sorted from blood, obtained in a trial of the OX40 agonist ivuxolimab. The CDR3 nucleotides are TGTGCCAGCAGCCAAGACGACAGTGTTCGAGGCTACACCTTC. Residues: CASSQDDSVRGYTF.